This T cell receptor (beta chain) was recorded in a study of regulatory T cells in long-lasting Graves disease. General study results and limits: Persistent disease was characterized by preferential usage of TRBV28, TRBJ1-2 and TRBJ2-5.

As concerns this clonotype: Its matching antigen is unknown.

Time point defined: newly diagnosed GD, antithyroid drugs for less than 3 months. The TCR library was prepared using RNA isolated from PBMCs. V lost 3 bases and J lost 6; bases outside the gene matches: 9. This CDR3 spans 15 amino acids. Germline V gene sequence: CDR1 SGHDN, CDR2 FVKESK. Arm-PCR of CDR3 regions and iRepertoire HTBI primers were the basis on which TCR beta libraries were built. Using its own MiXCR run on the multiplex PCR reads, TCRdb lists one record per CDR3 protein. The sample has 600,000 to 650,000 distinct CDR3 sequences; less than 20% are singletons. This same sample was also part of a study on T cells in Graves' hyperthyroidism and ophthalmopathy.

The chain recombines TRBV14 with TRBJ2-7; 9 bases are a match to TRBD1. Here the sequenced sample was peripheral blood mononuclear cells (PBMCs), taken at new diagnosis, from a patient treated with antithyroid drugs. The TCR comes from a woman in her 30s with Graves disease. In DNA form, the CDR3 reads TGTGCCAGCAGCCATACTCCGGGACAGGGTTCCGAGCAGTACTTC. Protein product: CASSHTPGQGSEQYF.